One and the same sample provided the 20 T cell receptor beta chains below, sequenced in a study of T cells in Graves' hyperthyroidism and ophthalmopathy. TCR beta CDR3 sequences were amplified from RNA transcripts. The HTBI set primed first-round TCR CDR3 RT-PCR. TCRdb passed the multiplex PCR reads through MiXCR, listing each CDR3 protein once. The profile shows about 350,000 distinct CDR3 sequences, more than 11% of them singletons. Material: blood. The receptors shown here come from a woman aged 30 to 39 with Graves' hyperthyroidism.

There are many counts of this clonotype. The chain recombines TRBV3-1 with TRBJ2-7; 11 bases are a match to TRBD1. Germline lookup yields CDR1 LGHDT and CDR2 YNNKEL (reference sequence). The length of the CDR3 is 16 residues. The V gene end was trimmed by 2 bases and the J gene end by 4 bases; junction bases not matched to a gene: 7. Here the CDR3 DNA reads TGTGCCAGCAGCCAAAGAACCGGGACAGGGGGTTACGAGCAGTACTTC. As protein: CASSQRTGTGGYEQYF.

This clonotype was observed a few times. The J gene is TRBJ2-1, the V gene TRBV15; unclear D gene. The CDR3 is 14 residues long. CDR1 is LNHNV, CDR2 YYDKDF, per germline (reference sequence). Trimming shortened V by 1 base and J by 6 bases, and 10 bases separated the two germline ends. CDR3 protein: CATSRGAFSNEQFF. Here the CDR3 DNA reads TGTGCCACCAGCAGAGGGGCCTTTTCCAATGAGCAGTTCTTC.

This clonotype came up many times. V usage is TRBV7-2 and J usage is TRBJ2-7; 9 positions agree with TRBD2. Looked up from germline, CDR1 is SGHTA and CDR2 is FQGNSA. V lost 5 bases and J lost 7; bases outside the gene matches: 12. The CDR3 has 15 residues. This chain's CDR3 is CASSPLAGGPSEQYF. CDR3 coding DNA: TGTGCCAGCAGCCCATTGGCGGGAGGGCCATCTGAGCAGTACTTC.

This clonotype was found many times. The chain recombines TRBV9 with TRBJ1-5, with 7 bases fitting TRBD1. Trimming at V came to 0 bases and at J to 6 bases, leaving 3 bases not matched to a gene. The CDR3 is made up of 14 amino acids. Germline V lookup: CDR1 SGDLS, CDR2 YYNGEE. CDR3 loop: CASSVEGGGQPQHF. CDR3 DNA sequence: TGTGCCAGCAGCGTAGAAGGGGGCGGTCAGCCCCAGCATTTT.

Ten or more counts support this clonotype. V and J are TRBV30 and TRBJ1-5; a weak D match, TRBD1 (5 bases). V lost 2 bases and J lost 4, with 9 bases in between. Germline V CDR1 and CDR2: GTSNPN, SVGIG (reference sequence). The CDR3 length is 13 residues. The CDR3 protein is CAWSWDENQPQHF. The CDR3, as DNA: TGTGCCTGGAGTTGGGACGAAAATCAGCCCCAGCATTTT.

The chain uses TRBV10-2 and TRBJ2-1; 8 bases match TRBD1. There are 15 residues in the CDR3. The germline V gene has CDR1 WSHSY and CDR2 SAAADI. J was trimmed by 5 bases and V by 3 bases; bases with no gene match: 6. CDR3 protein: CASSEKGTGHNEQFF. CDR3 nucleotide sequence: TGCGCCAGCAGTGAAAAAGGGACAGGCCACAATGAGCAGTTCTTC.

This sequence joins TRBV2 and TRBJ2-7; D possibly corresponds to TRBD2 (6 bases). The CDR3 spans 15 residues. From germline, CDR1 is SNHLY and CDR2 FYNNEI. Deletions cut 4 bases from V and 0 bases from J, with 13 bases between. The CDR3 DNA follows: TGTGCCAGCAGTGCGATAGCGGCAAGCTCCTACGAGCAGTACTTC. This sequence encodes CASSAIAASSYEQYF. Drawing the rest from reference TRBV2 and TRBJ2-7, the complete variable domain is EPEVTQTPSHQVTQMGQEVILRCVPISNHLYFYWYRQILGQKVEFLVSFYNNEISEKSEIFDDQFSVERPDGSNFTLKIRSTKLEDSAMYFCASSAIAASSYEQYFGPGTRLTVT.

The chain employs TRBV7-2 and TRBJ2-4; 8 bases are a match to TRBD2. Germline trimming cut 4 bases from V and 9 bases from J; bases unmatched to any gene: 8. The CDR3 contains 14 residues. Germline V gene sequence: CDR1 SGHTA, CDR2 FQGNSA. The CDR3 loop reads CASSSSGRRGIQYF. CDR3 DNA sequence: TGTGCCAGCAGCTCAAGCGGGAGACGGGGCATTCAGTACTTC.

V is TRBV3-1 and J is TRBJ1-6, with D hard to call. The CDR3 has 15 amino acids. Trimming cost V 4 bases and J 10 bases, with 17 bases left between them. In germline, CDR1 is LGHDT, CDR2 YNNKEL (reference sequence). CDR3 sequence reads: CASSPAVSDRSPLHF. DNA for the CDR3: TGTGCCAGCAGCCCGGCAGTGAGTGATCGATCACCCCTCCACTTT.

This rearrangement joins TRBV15 to TRBJ2-5; unclear D gene. The CDR3 has 14 residues. Germline lookup yields CDR1 LNHNV and CDR2 YYDKDF (reference sequence). Trimming took 8 bases from V and 0 from J, leaving 13 bases between them. As DNA, the CDR3 is TGTGCCACCTCTATTGGACGGTACCAAGAGACCCAGTACTTC. Its protein product is CATSIGRYQETQYF.

The genes are TRBV6-2 or TRBV6-3 and TRBJ2-3, with 7 nucleotides matching TRBD1. CDR3 length: 13 amino acids. Germline V lookup: CDR1 MNHEY, CDR2 SVGEGT. CDR3 residues: CTTRISGGDTQYF. In nucleotides, the CDR3 is TGTACCACCCGCATATCAGGGGGAGATACGCAGTATTTT.

This clonotype was seen at least ten times. V is TRBV6-2 or TRBV6-3 and J is TRBJ2-4; D is uncertain. V lost 0 bases and J lost 1, with 19 bases in between. Germline V CDR1 and CDR2: MNHEY, SVGEGT. This CDR3 has 19 amino acids. As DNA, the CDR3 is TGTGCCAGCAGTTACTCGATTTTCCAAACCGCGTTTGCCAAAAACATTCAGTACTTC. It translates to CASSYSIFQTAFAKNIQYF.

This clonotype has at least ten counts. The V gene is TRBV6-1, the J gene TRBJ1-5, with 8 bases lining up with TRBD1. The germline gives CDR1 MNHNS, CDR2 SASEGT. CDR3 length equals 15 residues. V shed 5 bases, J shed 2 bases, and the junction held 5 bases outside the gene matches. CDR3 DNA: TGTGCCAGCAGTCGACAGGGGATCGGCAATCAGCCCCAGCATTTT. It codes for CASSRQGIGNQPQHF.

This clonotype occurred many times. J is TRBJ2-1 and V is TRBV7-9; D ambiguous. V gave up 8 bases and J gave up 6 bases, with 5 bases separating them. Germline V gene lookup returns CDR1 SEHNR and CDR2 FQNEAQ (reference sequence). There are 10 residues in the CDR3. As DNA, the CDR3 is TGTGCCAGCGGCGGCAATGAGCAGTTCTTC. Residues: CASGGNEQFF.

This clonotype appeared a few times. The CDR3 protein is CASSQASAGASSYEQYF. CDR3 bases: TGCGCCAGCAGCCAAGCGTCGGCCGGGGCCAGCTCCTACGAGCAGTACTTC. The chain joins TRBV4-1 to TRBJ2-7; D is tentatively TRBD1 or TRBD2 (5 bases each). CDR1 is MGHRA, CDR2 YSYEKL, per germline. This CDR3 spans 17 amino acids. Trimming removed 1 base at V and 0 bases at J, with 16 bases between.

This clonotype has at least ten counts. This sequence joins TRBV28 and TRBJ2-5; 8 bases map to TRBD1. V was clipped by 4 bases and J by 5 bases; unmatched bases: 9. Germline assignment: CDR1 MDHEN and CDR2 SYDVKM. CDR3 length: 15 residues. The CDR3 loop reads CASSSGTGSTETQYF. In DNA form, the CDR3 reads TGTGCCAGCAGTTCCGGGACAGGCAGCACGGAGACCCAGTACTTC.

This clonotype showed up many times. V usage is TRBV7-8 and J usage is TRBJ1-1, with D tentatively TRBD1 (5 bases). The V and J ends lost 7 bases and 5 bases respectively, with 14 bases between them. The CDR3 is 13 amino acids. Germline V lookup: CDR1 SGHVS, CDR2 FQNEAQ. Here the CDR3 reads CASTTGRKTEAFF. CDR3 DNA sequence: TGTGCCAGCACTACAGGACGAAAAACTGAAGCTTTCTTT. The full variable domain, rest sourced from reference TRBV7-8 and TRBJ1-1, is GAGVSQSPRYKVAKRGQDVALRCDPISGHVSLFWYQQALGQGPEFLTYFQNEAQLDKSGLPSDRFFAERPEGSVSTLKIQRTQQEDSAVYLCASTTGRKTEAFFGQGTRLTVV.

The chain uses TRBV4-1 and TRBJ1-4; a weak D match, TRBD1 (5 bases). The CDR3 runs 14 residues. CDR1 and CDR2 from the germline V gene are MGHRA and YSYEKL. V lost 1 base, J lost 8 bases, and 11 bases lay in between. This CDR3 reads CASSQAGVDEKLFF. CDR3 coding DNA: TGCGCCAGCAGCCAAGCGGGGGTGGACGAAAAACTGTTTTTT.

Many counts were recorded for this clonotype. The chain has TRBV20-1 and TRBJ1-2, with D possibly TRBD1 on 6 matching bases. This CDR3 contains 12 residues. CDR1 DFQATT and CDR2 SNEGSKA come from the germline V gene (reference sequence). The CDR3 loop is CSPTGISYGYTF. The CDR3 DNA sequence: TGCAGCCCGACAGGCATCAGCTATGGCTACACCTTC.

V gene TRBV12-3 or TRBV12-4 combines with J gene TRBJ1-6, with a possible D match to TRBD1 (6 bases). This CDR3 is 13 amino acids long. The V end lost 1 base, the J end lost 15 bases, and 13 bases lay between the germline ends. The CDR3 DNA is TGTGCCAGCAGTTTAGAGGTGGGGGGCCACCTCCACTTT. Translated, it gives CASSLEVGGHLHF.